This T cell receptor beta chain emerged from a study of CD8 T cells in Susac syndrome. Study at large: Clinically active disease was present in about 6 of the sequenced Susac syndrome patients. Eight of these patients were in remission.

CDR3 length: 13 residues. The germline gives CDR1 SGHTA, CDR2 FQGTGA. After removal of 6 bases from V and 9 bases from J, the junction contained 7 bases not matched to a gene. Sequencing of TCR beta drew on CD8+ and CD4+ T cells from blood. Negative isolation yielded the CD8+ and CD4+ T cells, while FACS enriched the TEMRA cells. This clonotype was seen a few times. Random hexamers primed reverse transcription of 0.5 to 1 ug RNA. With immunoSEQ multiplex PCR, TCR beta CDR3 was amplified across 54 Vbeta and 13 Jbeta. TCRdb used MiXCR to reprocess the immunoSEQ multiplex PCR reads, holding one entry per CDR3 protein. The profile covers 200,000 to 300,000 distinct CDR3 sequences, with 95% to 97% appearing a single time and 0.1% taken by the ten largest.

This chain connects TRBV7-3 to TRBJ2-1; 8 bases match TRBD1. This clonotype originated in a human donor with Susac syndrome. Sequenced material: CD4+ T cells from PBMCs. The DNA of the CDR3 is TGTGCCAGCAGTAGTACAGGGGGAGGTGAGCAGTTCTTC. Its protein product is CASSSTGGGEQFF.